The entry that follows covers one T cell receptor beta chain sequence. This clone showed up just once. No cognate antigen has been identified for it. Base qualities are missing; no much larger clone stands one base away. The library was prepared using the immunoSEQ multiplex PCR assay. The clones in this table, taken by TCRdb from immuneACCESS, are in-frame only. Not every clone is retained; where verified, under half of the shortfall comes from an unresolved V gene, and the cause of the rest is unknown. This sample holds some 150,000 clones; about nine tenths were observed only once. The ten largest clones add up to approximately 3.4% of the sample. The record originates from a study of control samples from healthy donors and cancer patients (dated by TCRdb to about 2020). Ends trimmed: V by 2 bases, J by 2 bases; bases unmatched to a gene: 2. The CDR3 has 14 amino acids, counting the end cysteine and phenylalanine. The DNA shown is the 42-base CDR3, in frame from base 1. As encoded in the germline V gene (reference sequence), CDR1 is MNHEY while CDR2 is SMNVEV.

What was sequenced was blood. The origin of this receptor is a man aged 30-40 years in good health. The chain joins TRBV27 to TRBJ1-2; 7 nucleotides in the junction match TRBD1. The CDR3 region has the sequence CASSLDRENYGYTF. The nucleotide sequence reads as follows: TGTGCCAGCAGTTTAGACAGGGAGAACTATGGCTACACCTTC.